This record concerns one T cell receptor (beta chain) sequence. Its antigen is still unknown. There are no base qualities to consult, and no much larger clone falls within one base. The data belong to a study of T-cell reconstitution after alpha-beta-depleted transplantation in children (dated by TCRdb to 2016 to 2017). In terms of the full investigation: T-cell immune reconstitution after TCRalphabeta/CD19-depleted allogeneic hematopoietic cell transplantation in children was quantitatively tracked in the study by means of TCR repertoire profiling. Results and caveats for the whole study, not just this receptor: Over subsequent months, a decline in hyperexpanded clone frequencies was noted, and after one year, T-cell counts and TCRbeta diversity were mostly ascribed to newly produced T cells. About two months after transplant, the apparently early recovery of alphabetaT-cell counts reportedly depended on just several hundred clones that had expanded rapidly and came from non-depleted graft cells. The high TCRbeta diversity at day 60 in some patients was ascribed to recipient T cells and intrathymic progenitors that had survived conditioning.

The treatment or condition tag for this specimen amounts to: allogeneic hematopoietic cell transplantation with graft depleted of TCRalphabeta T cells and CD19 B cells. The children who served as transplant recipients had been given grafts of TCRalphabeta/CD19-depleted allogeneic hematopoietic cells. Library method: PCR. The sequencing machine was an Illumina HiSeq 2500. To normalize quantification of the TCRbeta repertoire, the TCR libraries were built with molecular barcoding that relied on unique molecular identifiers. The public reads were reanalyzed by TCRdb: fastp trimming at Q25, MiXCR alignment, in-frame beta chains only. Rows merge per CDR3 protein into single entries with the most common DNA and genes. The sample table records 450,000 to 600,000 distinct CDR3 sequences; around 13% of these occur just once. Approximately 2.1% of the sample lies in the top ten. This TCR was recovered from a male patient between 10 and 17 years old who had a stem cell transplant for acute myeloid leukemia, so the T cells may come from the graft donor. The sequences come from PBMCs, mostly from graft donor cells, collected 360 days after TCRalphabeta/CD19-depleted stem cell transplant.

The CDR3 region has the sequence CASRKGQAPYEQYF. The nucleotide sequence is given as TGTGCCAGCAGGAAGGGACAGGCCCCCTACGAGCAGTACTTC. The chain is made from TRBV28 and TRBJ2-7, with 8 bases aligning to TRBD1. CDR1 and CDR2 are drawn from the germline V gene: MDHEN, SYDVKM. The CDR3 sequence holds 14 residues, the cysteine and phenylalanine included. Solely the CDR3 DNA is kept, with 42 bases framed from the first base. Relative to germline, V is missing 6 bases and J is missing 2 bases, with 6 bases of the junction outside any gene match.